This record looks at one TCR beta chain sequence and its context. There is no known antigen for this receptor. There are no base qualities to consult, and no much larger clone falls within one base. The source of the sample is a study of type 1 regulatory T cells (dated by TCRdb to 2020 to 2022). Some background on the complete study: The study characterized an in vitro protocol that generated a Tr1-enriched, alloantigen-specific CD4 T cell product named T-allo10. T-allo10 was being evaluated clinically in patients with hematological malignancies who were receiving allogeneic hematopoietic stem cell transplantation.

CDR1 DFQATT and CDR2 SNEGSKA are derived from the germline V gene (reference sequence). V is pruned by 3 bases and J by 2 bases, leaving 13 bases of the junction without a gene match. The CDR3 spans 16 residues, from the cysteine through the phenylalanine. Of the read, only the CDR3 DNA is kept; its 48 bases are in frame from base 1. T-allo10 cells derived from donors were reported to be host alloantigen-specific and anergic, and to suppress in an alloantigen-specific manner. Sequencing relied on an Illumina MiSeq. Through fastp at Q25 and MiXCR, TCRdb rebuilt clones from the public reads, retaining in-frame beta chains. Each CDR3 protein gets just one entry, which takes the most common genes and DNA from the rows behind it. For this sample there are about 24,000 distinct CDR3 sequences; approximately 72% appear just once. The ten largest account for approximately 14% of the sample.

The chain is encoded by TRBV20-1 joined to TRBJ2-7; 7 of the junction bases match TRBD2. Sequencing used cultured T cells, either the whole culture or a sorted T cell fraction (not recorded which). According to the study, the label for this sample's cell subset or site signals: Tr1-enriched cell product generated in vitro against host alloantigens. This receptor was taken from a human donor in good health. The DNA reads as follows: TGCAGTGCTAGCCCGTTGGATCAGCGGGGAACCTACGAGCAGTACTTC. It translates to CSASPLDQRGTYEQYF.